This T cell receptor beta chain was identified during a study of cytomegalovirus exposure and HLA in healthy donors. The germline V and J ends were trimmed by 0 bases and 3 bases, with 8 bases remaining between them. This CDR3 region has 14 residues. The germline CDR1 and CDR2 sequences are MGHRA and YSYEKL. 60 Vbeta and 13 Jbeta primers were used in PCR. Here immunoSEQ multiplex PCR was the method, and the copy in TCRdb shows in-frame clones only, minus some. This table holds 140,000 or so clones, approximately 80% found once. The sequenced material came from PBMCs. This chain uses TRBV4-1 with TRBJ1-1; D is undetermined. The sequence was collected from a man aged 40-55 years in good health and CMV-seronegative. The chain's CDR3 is CASSQDVPDTEAFF. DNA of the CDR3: TGCGCCAGCAGCCAAGATGTCCCTGACACTGAAGCTTTCTTT.